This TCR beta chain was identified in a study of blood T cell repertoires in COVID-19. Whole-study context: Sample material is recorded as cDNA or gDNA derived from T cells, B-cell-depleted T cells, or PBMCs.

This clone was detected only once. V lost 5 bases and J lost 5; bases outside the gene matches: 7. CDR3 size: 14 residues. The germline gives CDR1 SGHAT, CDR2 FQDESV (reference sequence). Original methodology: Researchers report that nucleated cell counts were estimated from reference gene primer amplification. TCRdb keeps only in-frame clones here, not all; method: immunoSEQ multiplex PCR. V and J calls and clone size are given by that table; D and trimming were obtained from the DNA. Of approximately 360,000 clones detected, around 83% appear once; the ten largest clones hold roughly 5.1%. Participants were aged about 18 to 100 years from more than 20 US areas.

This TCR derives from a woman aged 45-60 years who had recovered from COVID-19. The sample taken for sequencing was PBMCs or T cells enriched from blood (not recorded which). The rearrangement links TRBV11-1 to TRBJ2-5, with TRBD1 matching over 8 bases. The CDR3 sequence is CASSRQGAGETQYF. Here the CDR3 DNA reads TGTGCCAGCAGCAGGCAGGGGGCGGGGGAGACCCAGTACTTC.